Shown below are 16 T cell receptor beta chains from a single sample sequenced in a study of blood T cell repertoires in COVID-19. Only in-frame clones appear in the TCRdb table, and some are missing; sequencing was by immunoSEQ multiplex PCR. In the table there are around 620,000 clones, 80% to 90% of which are singletons. The material sequenced was peripheral blood. Receptors were obtained from a young woman with acute or convalescent COVID-19.

The chain recombines TRBV19 with TRBJ2-7; 10 positions agree with TRBD2. The CDR3 is 13 amino acids. The ends lost 9 bases at V and 3 bases at J; junction bases unmatched: 5. Germline V gene sequence: CDR1 LNHDA, CDR2 SQIVND (reference sequence). The CDR3 bases are TGTGCCAGCGCCCAGCGGGGGGGCTACGAGCAGTACTTC. Residues: CASAQRGGYEQYF. Full variable domain (rest looked up from reference TRBV19 and TRBJ2-7): DGGITQSPKYLFRKEGQNVTLSCEQNLNHDAMYWYRQDPGQGLRLIYYSQIVNDFQKGDIAEGYSVSREKKESFPLTVTSAQKNPTAFYLCASAQRGGYEQYFGPGTRLTVT.

About this clone itself: Other DNA sequences within the sample encode an identical CDR3. This rearrangement joins TRBV7-2 to TRBJ2-3; the match to TRBD2 covers 9 bases. The CDR3 extends over 15 amino acids. V gave up 5 bases and J gave up 1 base; unmatched junction bases: 4. Germline CDR1 is SGHTA and CDR2 is FQGNSA. In DNA, the CDR3 is TGTGCCAGCAGCCCATTAGCGGGGGGCACAGATACGCAGTATTTT. Translating gives CASSPLAGGTDTQYF.

Here the CDR3 reads CASSLQGASNQPQHF. The CDR3 DNA reads TGTGCCAGCAGCTTACAAGGGGCGAGCAATCAGCCCCAGCATTTT. This rearrangement joins TRBV7-9 to TRBJ1-5; maybe TRBD1 (5 bases). Germline assignment: CDR1 SEHNR and CDR2 FQNEAQ (reference sequence). The CDR3 extends over 15 amino acids. The V end lost 2 bases, the J end lost 1 base, and 9 bases lay between the germline ends.

The V call is TRBV7-8, the J call TRBJ2-7, with 8 bases that match TRBD2. The germline CDR1 and CDR2 sequences are SGHVS and FQNEAQ. CDR3 length equals 17 residues. The junction had 15 bases not matched to a gene; V was cut back by 6 bases and J by 2 bases. CDR3 DNA sequence: TGTGCCAGCAGTTTTCCCCTTATAGCGGGGAGTACCTACGAGCAGTACTTC. This translates into CASSFPLIAGSTYEQYF.

The rearrangement uses TRBV2 and TRBJ2-5; 12 bases align to TRBD2. The CDR3 totals 17 residues. V shed 5 bases and J 2 bases; nucleotides not matched to a gene: 9. CDR1 is SNHLY and CDR2 is FYNNEI in the germline V gene. CDR3 nucleotide sequence: TGTGCCAGCAGTTCTAGCGGGGGGGCCGTAGGACAAGAGACCCAGTACTTC. Protein: CASSSSGGAVGQETQYF.

This clone came up once. The CDR3 bases are TGCGCCAGCAGTGATGTACGGGGAGAGACCCAGTACTTC. Protein product: CASSDVRGETQYF. The J gene is TRBJ2-5, the V gene TRBV10-2, with a tentative D call TRBD2 (5 bases). This CDR3 is 13 amino acids long. V was trimmed by 3 bases and J by 4 bases, leaving 9 bases between them. CDR1 WSHSY and CDR2 SAAADI come from the germline V gene.

This chain uses TRBV4-2 with TRBJ2-1, with 11 bases identical to TRBD1. The CDR3 spans 16 residues. V gave up 3 bases and J gave up 8 bases; unmatched junction bases: 9. CDR1 LGHNA and CDR2 YNFKEQ come from the germline V gene. CDR3 amino acids: CASSQIMGQGGYEQFF. CDR3 coding DNA: TGTGCCAGCAGCCAGATTATGGGACAGGGGGGCTATGAGCAGTTCTTC.

The chain links TRBV6-1 to TRBJ1-2, with 9 bases identical to TRBD1. Germline V gene sequence: CDR1 MNHNS, CDR2 SASEGT. The V gene end was trimmed by 3 bases and the J gene end by 5 bases; junction bases not matched to a gene: 7. This CDR3 is built from 15 residues. CDR3 sequence reads: CASSDLGTGFYGYTF. DNA for the CDR3: TGTGCCAGCAGTGATCTTGGGACAGGGTTTTATGGCTACACCTTC.

This sequence joins TRBV4-1 and TRBJ1-5; D gene ambiguous. From germline, CDR1 is MGHRA and CDR2 YSYEKL. The CDR3 is 13 amino acids. Deletions cut 0 bases from V and 5 bases from J, with 5 bases between. Written as DNA, the CDR3 is TGCGCCAGCAGCCAAGATAATTATCAGCCCCAGCATTTT. Translated: CASSQDNYQPQHF.

The J gene is TRBJ2-2, the V gene TRBV28; D perhaps matches TRBD2 (6 bases). This CDR3 contains 16 residues. CDR1 MDHEN and CDR2 SYDVKM come from the germline V gene. V was cut by 6 bases and J by 4 bases, with 18 bases left in between. The CDR3 coding sequence is TGTGCCAGCAGCCCCTCCGGGGGTTTGGGCACCGGGGAGCTGTTTTTT. Its protein is CASSPSGGLGTGELFF.

The CDR3 DNA reads as TGTGCCAGCAGTTCCACGGGACAGGGAGTTACTGAAGCTTTCTTT. It translates to CASSSTGQGVTEAFF. The J gene is TRBJ1-1, the V gene TRBV6-5, with 9 positions matching TRBD1. Unmatched junction bases numbered 8, after V lost 4 bases and J lost 5 bases. The germline CDR1 and CDR2 sequences are MNHEY and SVGAGI. The CDR3 runs 15 residues.

The rearrangement links TRBV5-5 to TRBJ1-3; D is possibly TRBD1 (5 bases). The germline V gene encodes CDR1 SGHKS and CDR2 YYEKEE (reference sequence). Trimming left V 0 bases short and J 7 bases short, with 11 bases between. This CDR3 is built from 14 residues. The CDR3 protein is CASSLEEGRNTIYF. DNA of the CDR3: TGTGCCAGCAGCTTGGAGGAGGGACGGAACACCATATATTTT.

This chain uses TRBV12-5 with TRBJ2-1, with 7 bases matching TRBD1. Losses at the gene ends were 2 bases for V and 4 bases for J; bases not matched to a gene: 11. The CDR3 is made up of 17 amino acids. CDR1 is LGHNT and CDR2 is FRNRAP in the germline V gene. The CDR3, as DNA: TGTGCTAGTGGTTTGCCTACGACAGGGTCGAGATACAATGAGCAGTTCTTC. Translation gives CASGLPTTGSRYNEQFF.

This chain links TRBV7-3 with TRBJ2-1, with 11 bases lining up with TRBD2. Germline-derived CDR1 and CDR2 are SGHTA and FQGTGA. The V and J ends lost 4 bases and 2 bases, in that order; junction bases with no gene match: 4. The CDR3 contains 16 residues. The chain's CDR3 is CASSSTSGGAYNEQFF. DNA of the CDR3: TGTGCCAGCAGCTCAACTAGCGGGGGTGCCTACAATGAGCAGTTCTTC.

The chain has TRBV9 and TRBJ1-6; 7 bases line up with TRBD1. The CDR3 length is 17 residues. In germline, CDR1 is SGDLS, CDR2 YYNGEE. J was trimmed by 6 bases and V by 0 bases; bases with no gene match: 9. The CDR3 spells CASSVVVRGQINSPLHF. In nucleotides, the CDR3 is TGTGCCAGCAGCGTAGTAGTAAGGGGACAGATTAATTCACCCCTCCACTTT.

This clone was picked up a small number of times. The CDR3 bases are TGTGCCAGCAGTGACTCTCTAGCGGGGGGGAATACGCAGTATTTT. This codes for CASSDSLAGGNTQYF. The chain is built from TRBV6-4 and TRBJ2-3, with 12 bases lining up with TRBD2. From germline, CDR1 is MRHNA and CDR2 SNTAGT. The CDR3 runs to 15 residues. V dropped 0 bases and J dropped 7; count of bases not matched to a gene: 2.